This TCR beta chain was obtained from a study of shared T cell receptors in the human thymus. Profiled with immunoSEQ multiplex PCR; TCRdb holds only in-frame clones, not every one. This table has hundreds of thousands of clones, 70% to 90% appearing once. Trimming stripped 0 bases from V and 10 bases from J, with 9 bases between. The CDR3 sequence is 12 residues long. Germline CDR1 is SNHLY and CDR2 is FYNNEI. These data also featured in a second study, about human thymus T cells. That source notes: The donor group consisted of healthy Finnish infants who were having corrective surgery for congenital heart defects. Surgeons resected thymus tissue during corrective heart surgery. V and J genes seemed to be used with bias in thymic and blood repertoires. Overlap was high between thymic repertoires from unrelated individuals, as reported in related research.

Material for sequencing was thymocytes. The V call is TRBV2, the J call TRBJ1-1; unclear D gene. The receptor was derived from a girl in the first two years of life with a congenital heart defect. Here the CDR3 DNA reads TGTGCCAGCAGTGAAGCGGGAGTGATAGCTTTCTTT. Translated, it gives CASSEAGVIAFF.